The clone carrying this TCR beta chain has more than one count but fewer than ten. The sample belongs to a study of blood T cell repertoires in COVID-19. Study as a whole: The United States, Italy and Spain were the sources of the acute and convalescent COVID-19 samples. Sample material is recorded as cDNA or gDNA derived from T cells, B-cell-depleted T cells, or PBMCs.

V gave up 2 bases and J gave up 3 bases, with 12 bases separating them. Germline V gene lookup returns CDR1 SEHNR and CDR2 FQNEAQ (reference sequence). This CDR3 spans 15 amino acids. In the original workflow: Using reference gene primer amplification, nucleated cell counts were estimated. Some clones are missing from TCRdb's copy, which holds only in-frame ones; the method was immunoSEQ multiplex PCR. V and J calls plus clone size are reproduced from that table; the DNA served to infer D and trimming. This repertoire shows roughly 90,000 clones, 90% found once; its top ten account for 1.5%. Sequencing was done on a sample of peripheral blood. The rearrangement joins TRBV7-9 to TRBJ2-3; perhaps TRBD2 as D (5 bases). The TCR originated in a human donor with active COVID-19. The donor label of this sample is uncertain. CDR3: CASSLNEGTTDTQYF. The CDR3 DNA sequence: TGTGCCAGCAGCTTAAACGAGGGAACGACAGATACGCAGTATTTT. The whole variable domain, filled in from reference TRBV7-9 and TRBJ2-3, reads DTGVSQNPRHKITKRGQNVTFRCDPISEHNRLYWYRQTLGQGPEFLTYFQNEAQLEKSRLLSDRFSAERPKGSFSTLEIQRTEQGDSAMYLCASSLNEGTTDTQYFGPGTRLTVL.